Listed below are T cell receptor beta chains from one sample, sequenced in a study of T-cell reconstitution after alpha-beta-depleted transplantation in children. TCRdb re-called the PCR reads through MiXCR, storing one row per CDR3 protein. The top ten hold roughly 40% of the sample, which has about 340,000 distinct CDR3 sequences, 15% to 20% seen once. The sequenced sample was PBMCs, mostly from graft donor cells, obtained 360 days after TCRalphabeta/CD19-depleted stem cell transplant. These receptors were collected from a male patient aged 2-15 years who had a stem cell transplant for acute lymphoblastic leukemia, so the T cells may come from the graft donor. The CDR3 runs from the conserved cysteine through the conserved F or W. The D gene is left open where the match is weak. The size entry is marked missing in some rows and otherwise reads once, few, many or a size class.

TRBV6-5	NA	NA	TRBJ1-5	CASSYWSQGAQPQHF	TGTGCCAGCAGTTACTGGTCGCAGGGAGCCCAGCCCCAGCATTTT
TRBV9	NA	NA	TRBJ1-2	CASSPRGNYGYTF	TGTGCCAGCAGTCCGAGGGGTAACTATGGCTACACCTTC
TRBV2	NA	NA	TRBJ2-2	CASSALQGTGELFF	TGTGCCAGCAGTGCCCTACAAGGAACCGGGGAGCTGTTTTTT
TRBV5-1	NA	NA	TRBJ2-7	CASSNPQSSYEQYF	TGCGCCAGCAGCAATCCACAGAGCTCCTACGAGCAGTACTTC
TRBV6-2/TRBV6-3	NA	NA	TRBJ2-7	CASSYRAGQFYEQYF	TGTGCCAGCAGTTACCGGGCGGGACAGTTCTACGAGCAGTACTTC
TRBV5-6	few	NA	TRBJ2-1	CASSLVGAGEQFF	TGTGCCAGCAGCTTGGTGGGGGCTGGCGAGCAGTTCTTC
TRBV10-3	many	TRBD2	TRBJ2-3	CAITGLDDTQYF	TGTGCCATCACCGGACTAGACGATACGCAGTATTTT
TRBV20-1	few	NA	TRBJ2-7	CSAIWDPLHEQYF	TGCAGTGCCATTTGGGACCCCCTACACGAGCAGTACTTC
TRBV28	many	NA	TRBJ2-3	CASSLIRGDTQYF	TGTGCCAGCAGTTTAATCCGAGGGGATACGCAGTATTTT
TRBV12-3/TRBV12-4	many	NA	TRBJ2-3	CASSYRTATDTQYF	TGTGCCAGCAGTTACCGGACAGCCACAGATACGCAGTATTTT
TRBV12-3/TRBV12-4	NA	NA	TRBJ1-5	CASSLGRGAYSNQPQHF	TGTGCCAGCAGTTTAGGTCGGGGCGCCTATAGCAATCAGCCCCAGCATTTT
TRBV15	few	NA	TRBJ2-1	CATSRALASSYNEQFF	TGTGCCACCAGCAGAGCACTAGCCAGCTCCTACAATGAGCAGTTCTTC
TRBV3-1	few	NA	TRBJ2-5	CASSSIIEQETQYF	TGTGCCAGCAGCTCGATTATTGAACAAGAGACCCAGTACTTC
TRBV7-6	few	TRBD2	TRBJ2-7	CASSLVVAGASSYEQYF	TGTGCCAGCAGCTTAGTGGTAGCGGGAGCCTCTTCCTACGAGCAGTACTTC
TRBV7-8	NA	NA	TRBJ1-1	CASSLDRVTEAFF	TGTGCCAGCAGCTTAGACCGGGTCACTGAAGCTTTCTTT
TRBV12-3/TRBV12-4	few	NA	TRBJ2-7	CASSFPWGYEQYF	TGTGCCAGCAGCTTTCCATGGGGGTACGAGCAGTACTTC
TRBV4-1	NA	NA	TRBJ2-5	CASSPQRKEGETQYF	TGCGCCAGCAGCCCCCAGCGGAAAGAGGGAGAGACCCAGTACTTC
TRBV12-3/TRBV12-4	few	NA	TRBJ2-2	CASRPNRLHVSGIGELFF	TGTGCCAGCAGGCCTAACCGTCTACACGTCTCTGGGATAGGGGAGCTGTTTTTT
TRBV3-1	NA	TRBD1	TRBJ2-2	CASSQDPLAHEVGQGLTGELFF	TGTGCCAGCAGCCAAGATCCACTAGCTCATGAGGTGGGACAGGGGTTAACCGGGGAGCTGTTTTTT
TRBV28	NA	TRBD1	TRBJ2-6	CASSSRQGATSGANVLTF	TGTGCCAGCAGTTCGAGACAGGGGGCGACCTCTGGGGCCAACGTCCTGACTTTC
TRBV7-7	NA	NA	TRBJ1-1	CASSLQLFTEAFF	TGTGCCAGCAGTTTACAGTTATTCACTGAAGCTTTCTTT
TRBV4-3	NA	NA	TRBJ1-4	CASSQDRTARSEKLFF	TGCGCCAGCAGCCAAGACAGGACAGCCCGCAGTGAAAAACTGTTTTTT
TRBV11-2	few	TRBD2	TRBJ2-1	CASSLGGSASGRVYNEQFF	TGTGCCAGCAGCTTAGGGGGTAGCGCCTCAGGGAGGGTATACAATGAGCAGTTCTTC
TRBV20-1	NA	TRBD2	TRBJ2-3	CSARAYRGAREGEDTQYF	TGCAGTGCTAGAGCTTACCGAGGGGCCCGGGAGGGTGAAGATACGCAGTATTTT
TRBV11-2	NA	TRBD2	TRBJ2-1	CASRNTSGRARSNEQFF	TGTGCCAGCAGGAATACTAGCGGGAGGGCCCGTAGCAATGAGCAGTTCTTC
TRBV18	NA	NA	TRBJ2-2	CASSSGDPNTGELFF	TGTGCCAGCTCATCCGGGGACCCGAACACCGGGGAGCTGTTTTTT
TRBV7-2	many	NA	TRBJ2-5	CASSLGLRETQYF	TGTGCCAGCAGCTTAGGGCTACGAGAGACCCAGTACTTC
TRBV14	NA	NA	TRBJ2-2	CASSHFRDKNQDTGELFF	TGTGCCAGCAGCCATTTCAGGGATAAAAATCAAGACACCGGGGAGCTGTTTTTT
TRBV12-3/TRBV12-4	few	NA	TRBJ1-4	CASSPDTRGFGKLFF	TGTGCCAGCAGTCCTGACACTCGGGGTTTCGGAAAACTGTTTTTT
TRBV30	few	NA	TRBJ2-3	CAWAPSRDTQYF	TGTGCCTGGGCTCCCTCCAGGGATACGCAGTATTTT
TRBV19	NA	TRBD2	TRBJ2-1	CASSILLGTSGYEQFF	TGTGCCAGTAGTATACTTCTGGGGACTAGCGGCTATGAGCAGTTCTTC
TRBV6-5	few	TRBD2	TRBJ2-3	CASSYGGTKTDTQYF	TGTGCCAGCAGTTACGGCGGGACTAAAACAGATACGCAGTATTTT
TRBV6-5	NA	TRBD2	TRBJ2-7	CASSYRLAGGGPYEQYF	TGTGCCAGCAGTTACAGGCTAGCGGGAGGGGGTCCCTACGAGCAGTACTTC
TRBV3-1	NA	TRBD2	TRBJ2-7	CASSQDWGGSYEQYF	TGTGCCAGCAGCCAAGATTGGGGGGGCTCCTACGAGCAGTACTTC
TRBV12-3/TRBV12-4	many	NA	TRBJ2-5	CASSLWTEETQYF	TGTGCCAGCAGTTTATGGACAGAAGAGACCCAGTACTTC
TRBV12-3/TRBV12-4	many	NA	TRBJ2-5	CASSLTLWGGLEETQYF	TGTGCCAGCAGTTTAACCCTATGGGGCGGTCTAGAAGAGACCCAGTACTTC
TRBV20-1	many	TRBD2	TRBJ2-2	CSVREASGRAVTGELFF	TGCAGTGTCAGGGAGGCTAGCGGGAGGGCGGTCACCGGGGAGCTGTTTTTT
TRBV29-1	few	TRBD2	TRBJ2-5	CSAVTAGVETQYF	TGCAGCGCTGTCACAGCGGGAGTCGAGACCCAGTACTTC
TRBV12-5	NA	TRBD2	TRBJ2-5	CASGLVLAGVLETQYF	TGTGCTAGTGGTTTGGTACTAGCGGGAGTGTTAGAGACCCAGTACTTC
TRBV4-3	NA	TRBD2	TRBJ2-3	CASSPHLAVTDTQYF	TGCGCCAGCAGCCCCCATCTAGCGGTGACAGATACGCAGTATTTT
TRBV15	many	NA	TRBJ2-7	CATSRDLRAGLLVEQYF	TGTGCCACCAGCAGAGATCTGCGGGCGGGGTTGTTGGTCGAGCAGTACTTC
TRBV3-1	few	NA	TRBJ2-7	CASSQGRTGTVYEQYF	TGTGCCAGCAGCCAAGGACGGACCGGGACCGTCTACGAGCAGTACTTC
TRBV20-1	NA	NA	TRBJ1-5	CSATGARREPQHF	TGCAGTGCTACCGGGGCGCGGAGGGAGCCCCAGCATTTT
TRBV7-2	few	TRBD1	TRBJ2-7	CASSLPGTASYEQYF	TGTGCCAGCAGCTTACCCGGGACAGCCTCCTACGAGCAGTACTTC
TRBV29-1	few	NA	TRBJ2-5	CSVRSGETQYF	TGCAGCGTTCGATCGGGGGAGACCCAGTACTTC
TRBV5-1	many	NA	TRBJ2-3	CASTSGLSTDTQYF	TGCGCCAGCACCTCTGGGCTTAGCACAGATACGCAGTATTTT